This entry describes one TCR beta chain. The data were taken from a study of blood T cell repertoires in COVID-19. The V and J ends lost 4 bases and 1 base respectively, with 13 bases between them. Looked up from germline, CDR1 is MDHEN and CDR2 is SYDVKM. This CDR3 comprises 15 residues. Using immunoSEQ multiplex PCR, the repertoire was profiled, and TCRdb retains in-frame clones only, with some absent. Of about 88,000 clones listed, about 82% are singletons. The sample consisted of peripheral blood. V gene TRBV28 combines with J gene TRBJ2-5; D is undetermined. The sequence was obtained from a human donor in a cohort sampled during active COVID-19. The CDR3 DNA sequence: TGTGCCAGCAGTTCCCAGACACGTACCCAAGAGACCCAGTACTTC. Translating it yields CASSSQTRTQETQYF.